A single T cell receptor beta chain is shown here with its context. What it binds is unknown. The record originates from a study of cytomegalovirus exposure and HLA in healthy donors. PCR involved 60 Vbeta and 13 Jbeta primers. Profiled with immunoSEQ multiplex PCR; TCRdb holds only in-frame clones, not every one. The repertoire consists of around 130,000 clones, with roughly three quarters occurring once and the leading ten covering approximately 1.7%. The study, taken as a whole, reports: The study designated 150 or so TCR beta chains cytomegalovirus-associated.

Trimming took off 0 bases at V and 4 bases at J, with 15 bases between the two ends. Germline CDR1 SGHNT, CDR2 YENEEA. The CDR3 runs 16 residues. Sequenced: PBMCs. The chain employs TRBV11-3 and TRBJ1-1, with D possibly being TRBD1 (6 bases). The receptor was derived from a woman aged 35 to 49 in good health and CMV-seronegative. The CDR3 DNA reads TGTGCCAGCAGCTTAGATCAAGGAAGGGGGAGCACTGAAGCTTTCTTT. It yields the protein CASSLDQGRGSTEAFF.